This T cell receptor beta chain was sequenced in a study of human T cells and chemical hapten exposure (dated by TCRdb to the early 2020s). Background on the whole study: For sensitization, 2% DPC in acetone was applied to a roughly 2 cm by roughly 2 cm area of upper inner arm skin. Weekly therapeutic DPC doses were additionally applied to the scalp of patients throughout the roughly 25-week study period. Patch testing on the upper back used Finn chambers containing 0.01% DPC, with scoring done after 6 days according to International Contact Dermatitis Research Group standards. The mostly female patient cohort included alopecia areata with under or over 50% scalp involvement, alopecia totalis and alopecia universalis. Libraries were pooled for sequencing, and per-sample TCR yields varied mainly because of small differences in library volumes within the pool. The study tracked peripheral blood TCR repertoire changes in vivo during primary and secondary sensitization to the hapten diphenylcyclopropenone (DPC) in alopecia patients. Blood was sampled from patients pre-sensitization (week 0) and at 2, 6 and about 24 weeks after DPC sensitization. For TCR sequencing, blood came from 25 to 35 alopecia patients at anywhere from one to four time points (pre-sensitization, 2, 6 and 24 weeks). From each blood RNA sample, both TCR alpha and TCR beta chains were sequenced.

CDR1 and CDR2, looked up from the germline V gene, are SGHRS and YFSETQ. V loses 1 base at its end and J loses 0 bases; junction bases beyond the gene matches: 5. Including cysteine and phenylalanine, the CDR3 has 17 amino acids. Kept here is only the CDR3 DNA, which spans 51 bases and is read in frame from base 1. This clonotype has at least ten counts. The specificity of this receptor is unknown. Base qualities are not provided; no much larger clone lies one nucleotide away. The label giving this sample's time point can be read as: patch test 1, 2 weeks after DPC sensitization. Taken with the paper, the label for treatment or condition translates to: therapeutic diphenylcyclopropenone sensitization with weekly scalp DPC. Total RNA was extracted from unfractionated whole blood that had been collected in Tempus Blood RNA tubes. Blood at each patch-test visit was drawn before the patch test was applied. Eligible patients were aged 18 to 70, diagnosed with alopecia, deemed suitable for DPC therapy, and excluded if pregnant.

The library was generated by RACE. The instrument was a NextSeq 500. During library preparation, unique molecular identifiers were attached to individual cDNA molecules so that TCRs could be counted quantitatively and reproducibly. The authors' analysis ran thus. The median number of TCRs per sample was approximately 98,000, ranging from about 20,000 to 750,000. The Decombinator software suite was used to annotate V, J and CDR3 in the TCR reads. Every sample was subsampled to the same number of TCRs (28,000) for the PS versus PT1 abundance plots. Expanded TCRs were defined as absent before sensitization and observed at least eight times at the 2-week time point. Using fastp at Q25 and MiXCR, TCRdb reprocessed the public reads and kept productive beta chains. Every entry covers one CDR3 protein and lists the most common genes and DNA from its rows. TCRdb's processing, not the authors' own work, is the source of the V and J calls. Across this sample there are some 43,000 distinct CDR3 sequences, with 4% seen only once. The ten largest clones capture around 26% of the sample.

Results and caveats for the whole study, not just this receptor: Because all patients had alopecia, a presumed autoimmune disease, the immune response of the patients might differ from that of healthy individuals. Patch test score correlated positively with the number of PT1 expanded TCRs, reaching significance at thresholds 8, 16 and 32 but not at 4. Compared with pre-sensitization or healthy control sets, expanded TCRs formed significantly more large CDR3 similarity clusters, which is consistent with antigen-driven responses. DPC sensitization did not change the number of TCRs with a frequency above 1 in 1000, and there was no evidence of changes in global repertoire structure. Repeated subsampling changed both the strength of the expansion versus patch-test correlation and the threshold at which that correlation became significant.

This clonotype originated in a man aged 50 to 60 with alopecia areata. Some clones in this sample may be carry-over from other donors' samples. The source was whole blood, collected in connection with sensitization to the hapten diphenylcyclopropenone (DPC). The chain links TRBV5-1 with TRBJ2-5; TRBD2 aligns with 11 central bases. The DNA is as follows: TGCGCCAGCAGCTTGAGACCGGGACTAGCGGACCAAGAGACCCAGTACTTC. The encoded protein is CASSLRPGLADQETQYF. Reference TRBV5-1 and TRBJ2-5 genes cover what lies past the CDR3, so the full variable domain is KAGVTQTPRYLIKTRGQQVTLSCSPISGHRSVSWYQQTPGQGLQFLFEYFSETQRNKGNFPGRFSGRQFSNSRSEMNVSTLELGDSALYLCASSLRPGLADQETQYFGPGTRLLVL.